The T cell receptor (beta chain) described here comes from a study of blood T cell repertoires in COVID-19. Overall study: There were acute and convalescent COVID-19 samples, and they came from the United States, Italy and Spain.

Looked up from germline, CDR1 is ENHRY and CDR2 is SYGVKD. Germline trimming cut 6 bases from V and 5 bases from J; bases unmatched to any gene: 5. The CDR3 consists of 13 residues. In the original processing: Amplification with reference gene primers provided the estimates of nucleated cell counts. TCRdb's table, derived via immunoSEQ multiplex PCR, lists solely in-frame clones and lacks some. D and trimming come from the DNA, and the V and J calls and clone size come from that table. The table shows over 130,000 clones, with about 86% occurring only once. The sequenced sample was peripheral blood. The rearrangement uses TRBV10-3 and TRBJ2-7; 9 positions match TRBD1. The TCR was taken from a woman aged 60-75 years with acute or convalescent COVID-19. CDR3 protein: CAISSGQGNEQYF. The CDR3 DNA is TGTGCCATCAGCTCGGGACAGGGTAACGAGCAGTACTTC.